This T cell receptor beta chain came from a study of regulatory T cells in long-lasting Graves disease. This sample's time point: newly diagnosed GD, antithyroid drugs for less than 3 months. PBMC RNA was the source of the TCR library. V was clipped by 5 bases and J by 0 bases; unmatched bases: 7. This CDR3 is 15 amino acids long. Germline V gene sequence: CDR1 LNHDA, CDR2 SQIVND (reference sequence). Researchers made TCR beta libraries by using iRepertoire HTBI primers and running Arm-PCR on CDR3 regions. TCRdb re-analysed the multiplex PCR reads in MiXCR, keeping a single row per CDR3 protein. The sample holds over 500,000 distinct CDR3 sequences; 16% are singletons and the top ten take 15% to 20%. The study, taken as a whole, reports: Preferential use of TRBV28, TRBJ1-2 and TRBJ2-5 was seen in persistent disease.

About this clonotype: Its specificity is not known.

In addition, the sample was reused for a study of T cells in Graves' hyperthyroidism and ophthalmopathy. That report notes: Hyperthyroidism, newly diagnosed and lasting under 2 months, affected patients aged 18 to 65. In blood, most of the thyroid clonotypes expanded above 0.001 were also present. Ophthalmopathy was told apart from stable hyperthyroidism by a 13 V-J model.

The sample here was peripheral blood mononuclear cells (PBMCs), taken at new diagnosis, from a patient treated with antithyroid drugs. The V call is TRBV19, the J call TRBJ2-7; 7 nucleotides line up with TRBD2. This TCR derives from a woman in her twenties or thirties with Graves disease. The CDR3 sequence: CASSATSVGSYEQYF. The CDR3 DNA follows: TGTGCCAGTAGTGCAACTAGCGTTGGCTCCTACGAGCAGTACTTC.